One and the same sample provided the 24 T cell receptor beta chains below, sequenced in a study of cytomegalovirus exposure and HLA in healthy donors. The PCR ran on 60 Vbeta and 13 Jbeta primers. Assay: immunoSEQ multiplex PCR; the TCRdb copy retains only in-frame clones and omits some. The sample shows over 85,000 clones, around 86% of them seen only once. The sample taken for sequencing was PBMCs. These receptors came from a female donor in good health and CMV-seropositive.

This clone was picked up one time. The DNA of the CDR3 is TGTGCCAGCAGTACGGGATTTGCGGACGGGGAGCCCCAGCATTTT. Its translation: CASSTGFADGEPQHF. The V and J genes are TRBV2 and TRBJ1-5; D is uncertain. This CDR3 has 15 residues. CDR1 is SNHLY, CDR2 FYNNEI, per germline. Trimming pared 5 bases from V and 8 bases from J, leaving 19 bases between.

This clone appeared once. The chain is built from TRBV29-1 and TRBJ1-5, with D perhaps matching TRBD1 (5 bases). V dropped 7 bases and J dropped 6 bases, with 19 bases sitting between them. Germline CDR1 reads SQVTM; CDR2 reads ANQGSEA. This CDR3 is built from 14 residues. CDR3 loop: CSGRGMVGGQPQHF. CDR3 DNA sequence: TGCAGCGGCCGGGGGATGGTGGGGGGTCAGCCCCAGCATTTT.

This clone was seen only a few times. A read error may produce the germline difference seen at one junction end. The chain recombines TRBV2 with TRBJ1-2; perhaps TRBD1 as D (5 bases). The CDR3 runs 10 residues. CDR1 SNHLY and CDR2 FYNNEI come from the germline V gene. The chain's CDR3 is CASRTVTAAF. The CDR3 nucleotides are TGTGCCAGCAGAACCGTGACAGCCGCCTTC.

This clone was observed a handful of times. The chain links TRBV5-6 to TRBJ1-1, with D unclear. The V end was cut by 4 bases, the J end by 1 base, with 2 bases between. CDR3 size: 11 residues. Germline loops: CDR1 SGHDT, CDR2 YYEEEE. The CDR3 is CASSQNTEAFF. CDR3 coding DNA: TGTGCCAGCAGCCAGAACACTGAAGCTTTCTTT.

The chain has TRBV19 and TRBJ1-4; no definite D call. Germline CDR1 and CDR2: LNHDA and SQIVND (reference sequence). V gave up 2 bases and J gave up 5 bases, with 12 bases separating them. The CDR3 consists of 15 residues. The CDR3 region is CASSISAVRNEKLFF. The CDR3 DNA reads TGTGCCAGTAGTATATCCGCGGTCCGAAATGAAAAACTGTTTTTT.

CDR3 bases: TGTGCCAGCAGCTTAGACAGGGGCACTGAAGCTTTCTTT. Its protein is CASSLDRGTEAFF. The V call is TRBV11-2, the J call TRBJ1-1, with D perhaps TRBD1 (6 bases). Trimming removed 0 bases at V and 4 bases at J, with 6 bases between. Germline loops: CDR1 SGHAT, CDR2 FQNNGV. The CDR3 contains 13 residues.

The chain has TRBV27 and TRBJ2-7, with 9 bases fitting TRBD2. The germline CDR1 and CDR2 sequences are MNHEY and SMNVEV (reference sequence). Unmatched junction bases numbered 3, after V lost 3 bases and J lost 0 bases. This CDR3 is built from 15 residues. The CDR3 nucleotides are TGTGCCAGCAGTTTTATAGCGGGGGCCTCCTACGAGCAGTACTTC. Translated: CASSFIAGASYEQYF.

The chain combines TRBV6-1 with TRBJ1-3, with 7 bases aligning to TRBD1. The germline gives CDR1 MNHNS, CDR2 SASEGT. The CDR3 spans 15 residues. The V and J ends lost 2 bases and 0 bases, in that order; junction bases with no gene match: 1. This chain's CDR3 is CASSERDSSGNTIYF. CDR3 nucleotide sequence: TGTGCCAGCAGTGAACGGGACAGCTCTGGAAACACCATATATTTT.

This chain uses TRBV2 with TRBJ2-7, with 9 bases aligning to TRBD1. The CDR3 is 14 residues long. Looked up from germline, CDR1 is SNHLY and CDR2 is FYNNEI. V was pared by 6 bases and J by 4 bases, with 7 bases of the junction left unmatched. The CDR3 sequence: CASRSGTGRYEQYF. For the CDR3, the DNA is TGTGCCAGCAGGTCGGGGACAGGGAGGTACGAGCAGTACTTC.

CDR3 protein: CASSQDRTLMGRGTGELFF. CDR3 DNA sequence: TGTGCCAGCAGCCAAGATCGAACTCTGATGGGGAGGGGTACCGGGGAGCTGTTTTTT. The V and J genes are TRBV14 and TRBJ2-2; 7 bases are a match to TRBD2. This CDR3 spans 19 amino acids. CDR1 is SGHDN and CDR2 is FVKESK in the germline V gene. Trimming took 0 bases from V and 5 from J; bases not matched to a gene: 15.

This clone was counted only a few times. This rearrangement joins TRBV10-3 to TRBJ1-4; D unresolved. Germline lookup yields CDR1 ENHRY and CDR2 SYGVKD. V gave up 2 bases and J gave up 5 bases, with 6 bases separating them. The CDR3 spans 13 residues. Here the CDR3 DNA reads TGTGCCATCAGTGAGAGAGAGAATGAAAAACTGTTTTTT. Translated: CAISERENEKLFF.

V is TRBV29-1 and J is TRBJ1-1; 9 bases fit TRBD1. CDR3 size: 14 residues. Per germline, CDR1 SQVTM and CDR2 ANQGSEA. J gave up 0 bases and V 3 bases, and 2 bases lay outside the gene matches. As DNA, the CDR3 is TGCAGCGTTGACGGGGACAGGGTGAACACTGAAGCTTTCTTT. Amino acids: CSVDGDRVNTEAFF.

This clone came up a few times. V is TRBV6-5 and J is TRBJ1-1, with 11 positions matching TRBD1. Trimming removed 6 bases from V and 5 bases from J; junction bases left unmatched: 8. Germline CDR1 MNHEY, CDR2 SVGAGI. CDR3 length equals 15 residues. The CDR3 loop is CASRLRTGGKTEAFF. For the CDR3, the DNA is TGTGCCAGCAGACTCCGGACAGGGGGCAAGACTGAAGCTTTCTTT.

Only a few counts were recorded for this clone. The chain uses TRBV10-1 and TRBJ2-3; a weak D match, TRBD2 (7 bases). The germline V gene has CDR1 WNHNN and CDR2 SYGVQD (reference sequence). The germline V and J ends were trimmed by 7 bases and 4 bases, with 18 bases remaining between them. This CDR3 spans 15 amino acids. CDR3 bases: TGCGCCAGCACTCCGGGCGGGGGCCGCTCAGATACGCAGTATTTT. This codes for CASTPGGGRSDTQYF.

The chain recombines TRBV29-1 with TRBJ2-1, with 9 nucleotides matching TRBD1. V lost 5 bases to trimming and J lost 4 bases; unmatched junction nucleotides: 9. The germline gives CDR1 SQVTM, CDR2 ANQGSEA. This CDR3 is built from 15 residues. The CDR3 coding sequence is TGCAGCGTTATACCCCGAGACAGGGGGTACAATGAGCAGTTCTTC. It codes for CSVIPRDRGYNEQFF.

This clone appeared a few times. The chain carries TRBV30 and TRBJ2-7; maybe TRBD1 (6 bases). The CDR3 has 14 residues. Trimming left V 5 bases short and J 0 bases short, with 14 bases between. Germline V gene lookup returns CDR1 GTSNPN and CDR2 SVGIG (reference sequence). The CDR3 is CAWVDRNFSYEQYF. CDR3 sequence (DNA): TGTGCCTGGGTAGACAGGAATTTCTCCTACGAGCAGTACTTC.

CDR3 DNA: TGTGCCAGCAGCAAACCAGGGGCAAACACTGAAGCTTTCTTT. Its translation: CASSKPGANTEAFF. This sequence joins TRBV7-9 and TRBJ1-1; D may be TRBD1 (6 bases). The V end was cut by 5 bases, the J end by 2 bases, with 12 bases between. CDR1 and CDR2 from the germline V gene are SEHNR and FQNEAQ (reference sequence). The CDR3 is 14 residues long.

The chain joins TRBV7-3 to TRBJ2-7; possibly TRBD2 for D (6 bases). Trimming cost V 2 bases and J 0 bases, with 14 bases left between them. This CDR3 contains 16 residues. CDR1 and CDR2 (germline): SGHTA, FQGTGA. In nucleotides, the CDR3 is TGTGCCAGCAGCTTATTTGGCGGGGAAAGCTCCTACGAGCAGTACTTC. This translates into CASSLFGGESSYEQYF.

The chain employs TRBV5-4 and TRBJ2-3, with 8 bases that match TRBD2. The CDR3 is made up of 16 amino acids. V trimming: 0 bases; J trimming: 4 bases; junction bases outside the gene matches: 7. Germline CDR1 is SGHNT and CDR2 is YYREEE (reference sequence). Here the CDR3 reads CASSLDSAGGADTQYF. The CDR3 bases are TGTGCCAGCAGCTTGGATTCGGCGGGAGGAGCAGATACGCAGTATTTT.

The genes are TRBV9 and TRBJ1-1; 8 bases fit TRBD1. Trimming at V came to 0 bases and at J to 5 bases, leaving 6 bases not matched to a gene. The CDR3 spans 15 residues. The germline V gene has CDR1 SGDLS and CDR2 YYNGEE. The CDR3, as DNA: TGTGCCAGCAGCGTAGACCAGGGGGCTAAGACTGAAGCTTTCTTT. Translating it yields CASSVDQGAKTEAFF.

The chain carries TRBV18 and TRBJ2-1; 8 positions agree with TRBD1. Losses at the gene ends were 6 bases for V and 8 bases for J; bases not matched to a gene: 18. The CDR3 sequence is 17 residues long. The V gene's germline CDR1 is KGHSH and CDR2 LQKENI. CDR3 sequence (DNA): TGTGCCAGCTCGCTCCCGGACAGGGTAAAGACTATCGATGAGCAGTTCTTC. Translated: CASSLPDRVKTIDEQFF. Combining the CDR3 with reference TRBV18 and TRBJ2-1 gives the whole variable domain NAGVMQNPRHLVRRRGQEARLRCSPMKGHSHVYWYRQLPEEGLKFMVYLQKENIIDESGMPKERFSAEFPKEGPSILRIQQVVRGDSAAYFCASSLPDRVKTIDEQFFGPGTRLTVL.

The chain carries TRBV20-1 and TRBJ1-2, with 7 bases lining up with TRBD1. Per germline, CDR1 DFQATT and CDR2 SNEGSKA (reference sequence). The CDR3 totals 10 residues. With V trimmed by 5 bases and J by 8 bases, 2 bases remained unmatched. The CDR3 reads CSAYRGGYTF. In DNA form, the CDR3 reads TGCAGTGCTTACAGGGGCGGCTACACCTTC.

The genes are TRBV6-5 and TRBJ1-2; D not resolved. Per the germline V gene, CDR1 is MNHEY and CDR2 is SVGAGI. This CDR3 region has 11 residues. V was shortened by 5 bases and J by 4 bases, with 5 bases between the two germline ends. CDR3 in DNA: TGTGCCAGCAGTGACATCTATGGCTACACCTTC. It specifies CASSDIYGYTF.

V usage is TRBV7-2 and J usage is TRBJ1-1, with a possible D match to TRBD1 (5 bases). The V end lost 11 bases, the J end lost 0 bases, and 19 bases lay between the germline ends. This CDR3 contains 15 residues. Germline V gene sequence: CDR1 SGHTA, CDR2 FQGNSA. The CDR3 DNA follows: TGTGCCCTGGGGAGGGAAGGGGATGTGAACACTGAAGCTTTCTTT. This gives the protein CALGREGDVNTEAFF.